Reported below is one TCR beta chain. Its binding antigen is unknown. No base quality values were provided; no much bigger clone lies one nucleotide off. This was a case-control study nested in a cohort of healthcare workers in London, UK, who had nasopharyngeal swab PCR tests and blood samples taken every week. Between 23 and 31 March 2020, the week of the UK lockdown, healthcare workers were enrolled and then followed up weekly for as long as 16 weeks. Library construction relied on 5' RACE. Sequencing was carried out with a NextSeq 500. To correct for sequencing error and PCR bias, the TCR library protocol tagged individual cDNA molecules with unique molecular identifiers. Both TCR alpha and beta chains were sequenced, and tight co-correlation was observed between alpha and beta sequence abundances in each sample. As for how the authors treated the data: V gene, J gene and CDR3 annotation of TCR sequences was performed with Decombinator V4. TCRs were defined as expanded if a significant change between any two time points was detected under a Poisson model with p below 0.0001. TCR abundances were normalised to the total number of TCRs sequenced per sample and expressed as counts per million. TRAV1-2 paired with TRAJ12, TRAJ20 or TRAJ33 defined MAIT TCRs, while TRAV10 paired with TRAJ18 defined iNKT TCRs. A search of VDJdb, accessed on 1 November 2021, was run for TCRs annotated to CMV, EBV and SARS-CoV-2, with TCRs annotated for multiple antigens excluded. TCRdb reran the public reads through fastp at Q25 and MiXCR, keeping productive beta chains. Each CDR3 protein appears once, grouped with its most common genes and DNA. The V and J calls here are based on TCRdb, not the publication. The sample data list roughly 63,000 distinct CDR3 sequences, and 12% of these were observed just once. The ten largest account for roughly 1.1% of the sample.

This sample was taken from a study of early T cells in non-severe SARS-CoV-2 infection (dated by TCRdb to the early 2020s). For the study in its entirety: TCR sequencing used bulk RNA from unsorted whole blood, so alpha and beta chains could not be paired. Study-wide conclusions, independent of this receptor: VDJdb matching was skewed toward anti-spike CD8 responses and likely underestimated virus-specific expansions by missing private and CD4 specificities.

Trimming takes 6 bases off V and 8 bases off J; junction bases not matched to a gene: 8. The CDR3, from cysteine to phenylalanine, totals 15 residues. The read is trimmed to its CDR3 DNA, 45 bases read in frame from base 1. The material was whole blood, obtained at baseline. This receptor was obtained from an adult who was a healthcare worker with PCR-confirmed SARS-CoV-2 infection or an uninfected control (not recorded which). The donor label of this sample is uncertain. This receptor chain uses TRBV12-3 or TRBV12-4 and TRBJ2-1, and 12 junctional nucleotides match TRBD2. The DNA sequence is as follows: TGTGCCAGCAGCCCCGCCCTAGCGGGGGGGCATGAGCAGTTCTTC. This is translated as CASSPALAGGHEQFF.